The clone carrying this T cell receptor beta chain was counted only a few times. The antigen remains undetermined. This specimen comes from a study of T cells in Graves' hyperthyroidism and ophthalmopathy. Points from the study as a whole: Within blood appeared most thyroid clonotypes that had expanded above 0.001. The model foresaw ophthalmopathy a median around 6.4 months prior to onset.

Criteria for exclusion of patients were uncontrolled infection, other autoimmune disease, pregnancy or lactation. Authors of the study amplified TCR beta CDR3 regions from RNA transcripts. The HTBI primer set drove a first-round RT-PCR of the TCR CDR3. Via MiXCR, TCRdb re-called the multiplex PCR reads, giving one row per CDR3 protein. This repertoire shows about 770,000 distinct CDR3 sequences, around 19% found once; its top ten account for 15% to 20%. Per germline, CDR1 ENHRY and CDR2 SYGVKD. J was trimmed by 11 bases and V by 7 bases; bases with no gene match: 8. The CDR3 extends over 13 amino acids.

The rearrangement links TRBV10-3 to TRBJ1-1, with 12 bases identical to TRBD1. Sequenced input: blood. The sequence derives from a woman in her 50s with Graves' hyperthyroidism that later progressed to Graves' ophthalmopathy. Written as DNA, the CDR3 is TGTGCCATCATCGGGGACAGGGGGCGTGTTGCTTTCTTT. It is translated as CAIIGDRGRVAFF.